This T cell receptor (beta chain) is drawn from a study of identical twins. Overall study findings and caveats: Beta out-of-frame twin sharing showed a weaker excess. For cord blood, abundant beta clonotypes had fewer insertions, unlike memory repertoires, which showed none. Modeled out-of-frame TCR alpha sharing in monozygotic twins fell below observed levels.

In TCRdb, the 5' RACE reads were re-called with MiXCR into one record per CDR3 protein. The sample contains 1.5 million to 2 million distinct CDR3 sequences, about 32% of which appear only once. Comment on this clonotype: The antigen is not known.

Trimming shortened V by 2 bases and J by 7 bases, and 21 bases separated the two germline ends. The CDR3 extends over 17 amino acids. The chain is built from TRBV12-3 or TRBV12-4 and TRBJ2-1; D possibly corresponds to TRBD1 (5 bases). The specimen was cord blood. The receptor's source is a newborn girl in good health. The CDR3 sequence is CASSLSWSVTVQNEQFF. In DNA, the CDR3 is TGTGCCAGCAGTTTATCCTGGTCTGTGACAGTGCAAAATGAGCAGTTCTTC.